What follows are 25 T cell receptor beta chains derived from one specimen sequenced in a study of T cell clones after liver transplantation. Data came from immunoSEQ multiplex PCR; TCRdb stores just in-frame clones and leaves some out. This table has tens of thousands of clones, 82% appearing once. This sample comprised CD4+ T cells from blood, obtained approximately 3.5 years after liver transplant. The receptors here all came from a human patient who received a liver transplant. The graft donor may account for some of the T cells.

This chain uses TRBV28 with TRBJ2-7, with D perhaps TRBD1 (6 bases). This CDR3 has 15 residues. Trimming cost V 3 bases and J 0 bases, with 12 bases left between them. Looked up from germline, CDR1 is MDHEN and CDR2 is SYDVKM. The CDR3 sequence is CASSFQGISSYEQYF. CDR3 bases: TGTGCCAGCAGTTTTCAGGGGATTAGCTCCTACGAGCAGTACTTC.

The V call is TRBV11-3, the J call TRBJ1-1, with D unclear. From germline, CDR1 is SGHNT and CDR2 YENEEA. The CDR3 totals 13 residues. Trimming pared 0 bases from V and 7 bases from J, leaving 9 bases between. Here the CDR3 reads CASSLDPRGEAFF. For the CDR3, the DNA is TGTGCCAGCAGCTTAGATCCTCGGGGTGAAGCTTTCTTT.

V gene TRBV4-3 combines with J gene TRBJ1-3; D is unresolved. The germline gives CDR1 LGHNA, CDR2 YSLEER. Trimming pared 1 base from V and 0 bases from J, leaving 10 bases between. This CDR3 has 16 residues. CDR3 bases: TGCGCCAGCAGCCAAGTTTGGGAGAGCTCTGGAAACACCATATATTTT. This codes for CASSQVWESSGNTIYF.

This sequence joins TRBV14 and TRBJ2-5, with D tentatively TRBD2 (6 bases). V lost 6 bases, J lost 7 bases, and 15 bases lay in between. The CDR3 is made up of 13 amino acids. Germline lookup yields CDR1 SGHDN and CDR2 FVKESK. CDR3: CASSPGLGRTQYF. For the CDR3, the DNA is TGTGCCAGCAGTCCGGGACTGGGTAGGACCCAGTACTTC.

This clone turned up a few times. V usage is TRBV7-9 and J usage is TRBJ1-2; D is ambiguous. Deletions cut 0 bases from V and 4 bases from J, with 6 bases between. Germline loops: CDR1 SEHNR, CDR2 FQNEAQ (reference sequence). The CDR3 contains 13 residues. DNA for the CDR3: TGTGCCAGCAGCTTAGCAGGCGTCTATGGCTACACCTTC. This translates into CASSLAGVYGYTF.

This clone was counted a few times. This chain uses TRBV11-1 with TRBJ2-3; 8 positions match TRBD2. With 5 bases clipped from V and 0 bases from J, the junction kept 16 bases outside the gene matches. This CDR3 comprises 19 residues. The germline V gene has CDR1 SGHAT and CDR2 FQDESV (reference sequence). The CDR3 DNA reads as TGTGCCAGCAGCCCAGGTCTAGCGGGCGGAGGGCCTAGCACAGATACGCAGTATTTT. Amino acid sequence: CASSPGLAGGGPSTDTQYF. Based on the CDR3 plus reference TRBV11-1 and TRBJ2-3, the full variable domain is EAEVAQSPRYKITEKSQAVAFWCDPISGHATLYWYRQILGQGPELLVQFQDESVVDDSQLPKDRFSAERLKGVDSTLKIQPAELGDSAMYLCASSPGLAGGGPSTDTQYFGPGTRLTVL.

The V and J genes are TRBV5-1 and TRBJ1-2; 7 bases are a match to TRBD1. Trimming cost V 1 base and J 4 bases; bases outside gene matches: 13. Germline CDR1 reads SGHRS; CDR2 reads YFSETQ. The CDR3 consists of 17 residues. CDR3: CASSLSDREGRGYGYTF. The CDR3 DNA follows: TGCGCCAGCAGCTTGAGTGACAGGGAGGGTCGGGGCTATGGCTACACCTTC.

The rearrangement uses TRBV7-9 and TRBJ2-1; D is ambiguous. Trimming pared 2 bases from V and 0 bases from J, leaving 11 bases between. The CDR3 contains 16 residues. Germline-derived CDR1 and CDR2 are SEHNR and FQNEAQ (reference sequence). This CDR3 is CASSLLRSSSYNEQFF. Written as DNA, the CDR3 is TGTGCCAGCAGCTTATTGCGATCGAGCTCCTACAATGAGCAGTTCTTC. The full variable domain, in which reference TRBV7-9 and TRBJ2-1 provide the parts outside the CDR3, is DTGVSQNPRHKITKRGQNVTFRCDPISEHNRLYWYRQTLGQGPEFLTYFQNEAQLEKSRLLSDRFSAERPKGSFSTLEIQRTEQGDSAMYLCASSLLRSSSYNEQFFGPGTRLTVL.

This clone showed up just a few times. The CDR3 loop is CASSSLGSGEATQYF. The CDR3 nucleotides read TGTGCCAGCAGTTCCCTGGGGTCGGGAGAAGCGACTCAGTACTTC. The chain uses TRBV28 and TRBJ2-7; maybe TRBD2 (6 bases). Trimming removed 4 bases from V and 10 bases from J, with 23 bases in between. Germline CDR1 reads MDHEN; CDR2 reads SYDVKM. The CDR3 is made up of 15 amino acids.

The chain recombines TRBV11-2 with TRBJ1-1; D remains ambiguous. V was cut by 7 bases and J by 1 base, with 13 bases left in between. Germline V gene lookup returns CDR1 SGHAT and CDR2 FQNNGV. The CDR3 length is 14 residues. Written as DNA, the CDR3 is TGTGCCAGCATTCGGTTAATCGAGAACACTGAAGCTTTCTTT. Amino acids: CASIRLIENTEAFF.

This rearrangement joins TRBV5-4 to TRBJ2-7, with D tentatively TRBD2 (6 bases). There are 12 residues in the CDR3. Deletions cut 4 bases from V and 9 bases from J, with 14 bases between. Germline lookup yields CDR1 SGHNT and CDR2 YYREEE (reference sequence). CDR3 nucleotides: TGTGCCAGCAGCATGGACTACTTAGCGCAGTACTTC. This translates into CASSMDYLAQYF.

The rearrangement links TRBV5-4 to TRBJ2-3, with 9 nucleotides matching TRBD2. CDR1 and CDR2 (germline): SGHNT, YYREEE (reference sequence). This CDR3 is 16 amino acids long. The junction had 7 bases not matched to a gene; V was cut back by 3 bases and J by 2 bases. CDR3 amino acids: CASSSLTSGPTDTQYF. The DNA of the CDR3 is TGTGCCAGCAGCTCTCTTACTAGCGGGCCCACAGATACGCAGTATTTT.

This chain joins TRBV19 and TRBJ2-6; 9 bases map to TRBD1. The CDR3 has 17 amino acids. CDR1 and CDR2 from the germline V gene are LNHDA and SQIVND (reference sequence). Unmatched junction bases numbered 10, after V lost 8 bases and J lost 2 bases. The DNA of the CDR3 is TGTGCCAGTCTCTCGGGGACAGGGATGGCTGGGGCCAACGTCCTGACTTTC. Translating it yields CASLSGTGMAGANVLTF.

This chain joins TRBV11-2 and TRBJ1-5, with TRBD1 as a possible D gene (6 bases). The germline gives CDR1 SGHAT, CDR2 FQNNGV. V gave up 4 bases and J gave up 5 bases, with 18 bases separating them. The CDR3 spans 16 residues. The CDR3 loop reads CASSSGEGQLDQPQHF. CDR3 nucleotide sequence: TGTGCCAGCAGCTCCGGAGAAGGACAGTTAGATCAGCCCCAGCATTTT.

This clone was recorded once. V and J are TRBV19 and TRBJ1-5; D is unresolved. This CDR3 region has 13 residues. In germline, CDR1 is LNHDA, CDR2 SQIVND (reference sequence). Deletions cut 8 bases from V and 3 bases from J, with 11 bases between. CDR3 in DNA: TGTGCCAGTGCCTGGGGTACCAATCAGCCCCAGCATTTT. Its translation is CASAWGTNQPQHF.

This clone turned up a few times. The genes are TRBV28 and TRBJ2-1; D is unresolved. Germline V CDR1 and CDR2: MDHEN, SYDVKM. Trimming removed 2 bases at V and 8 bases at J, with 4 bases between. The CDR3 has 11 residues. The CDR3 DNA reads as TGTGCCAGCAGTTTACGGTATGAGCAGTTCTTC. This codes for CASSLRYEQFF. The full variable domain, its missing parts supplied by reference TRBV28 and TRBJ2-1, is DVKVTQSSRYLVKRTGEKVFLECVQDMDHENMFWYRQDPGLGLRLIYFSYDVKMKEKGDIPEGYSVSREKKERFSLILESASTNQTSMYLCASSLRYEQFFGPGTRLTVL.

Within the sample, this clone is medium-sized (0.01 to 0.1%). The chain recombines TRBV5-1 with TRBJ1-2; the D gene is possibly TRBD1 (5 bases). The CDR3 has 14 amino acids. Trimming shortened V by 5 bases and J by 4 bases, and 15 bases separated the two germline ends. Germline CDR1 reads SGHRS; CDR2 reads YFSETQ. CDR3 bases: TGCGCCAGCAGAGACGAGGGGTTGGTCTATGGCTACACCTTC. Its translation is CASRDEGLVYGYTF.

V and J are TRBV9 and TRBJ1-2, with TRBD1 as a possible D gene (6 bases). CDR1 SGDLS and CDR2 YYNGEE come from the germline V gene. The CDR3 sequence is 14 residues long. Trimming took 3 bases from V and 4 from J, leaving 13 bases between them. CDR3 bases: TGTGCCAGCAGCGCAGGGGCGGTGGGCTATGGCTACACCTTC. Translating gives CASSAGAVGYGYTF. The full variable domain, its missing parts supplied by reference TRBV9 and TRBJ1-2, is DSGVTQTPKHLITATGQRVTLRCSPRSGDLSVYWYQQSLDQGLQFLIQYYNGEERAKGNILERFSAQQFPDLHSELNLSSLELGDSALYFCASSAGAVGYGYTFGSGTRLTVV.

This clone was seen a few times. The V call is TRBV5-1, the J call TRBJ1-2; 8 positions agree with TRBD1. V lost 4 bases, J lost 2 bases, and 4 bases stayed unmatched. Germline-derived CDR1 and CDR2 are SGHRS and YFSETQ. This CDR3 region has 14 residues. The CDR3 spells CASSEGQANYGYTF. The CDR3 nucleotides are TGCGCCAGCAGCGAGGGACAGGCAAACTATGGCTACACCTTC.

This chain joins TRBV18 and TRBJ1-3, with a weak D call TRBD1 (5 bases). Trimming took 1 base from V and 4 from J, leaving 11 bases between them. The CDR3 covers 15 residues. The germline V gene encodes CDR1 KGHSH and CDR2 LQKENI. The CDR3 bases are TGTGCCAGCTCACCACGGCAGGGACTCGGAAACACCATATATTTT. Its protein is CASSPRQGLGNTIYF.

V and J are TRBV6-5 and TRBJ2-1, with D tentatively TRBD1 or TRBD2 (6 bases each). This CDR3 is 15 amino acids long. Germline CDR1 is MNHEY and CDR2 is SVGAGI. V shed 0 bases and J shed 9 bases, with 15 bases lying between them. CDR3 amino acids: CASSYSIARGGEQFF. DNA of the CDR3: TGTGCCAGCAGTTACTCGATAGCCAGGGGAGGTGAGCAGTTCTTC.

In the case of this clone: One end of the junction varies from germline; a read error may be responsible. The chain recombines TRBV29-1 with TRBJ2-3, with 11 bases that match TRBD2. The CDR3 runs 13 residues. Germline-derived CDR1 and CDR2 are SQVTM and ANQGSEA. CDR3 sequence (DNA): TGTAGCGCAACCGGGACTAGCGGAGATACGCAGTATTTT. It encodes CSATGTSGDTQYF.

This clone was seen only once. The chain's CDR3 is CSVSRGRGNEQFF. CDR3 nucleotides: TGCAGCGTTAGTAGGGGGCGAGGGAATGAGCAGTTCTTC. The V gene is TRBV29-1, the J gene TRBJ2-1; 7 nucleotides line up with TRBD1. Trimming took 5 bases from V and 7 from J; bases not matched to a gene: 8. There are 13 residues in the CDR3. The germline CDR1 and CDR2 sequences are SQVTM and ANQGSEA.

This clone appeared a single time. At one boundary the junction diverges from the germline segment, which might be a read error. The chain joins TRBV7-3 to TRBJ2-3; 12 nucleotides match TRBD2. This CDR3 region has 14 residues. Looked up from germline, CDR1 is SGHTA and CDR2 is FQGTGA. CDR3 sequence reads: CASTPGLAGDTQYF. The CDR3 DNA reads as TGTGCGAGCACCCCGGGACTAGCGGGAGATACGCAGTATTTT.

This CDR3 is CASSLSGEGNTGELFF. CDR3 DNA sequence: TGTGCCAGCAGCTTATCCGGGGAGGGGAACACCGGGGAGCTGTTTTTT. The chain employs TRBV11-2 and TRBJ2-2; 7 bases match TRBD2. Germline V gene sequence: CDR1 SGHAT, CDR2 FQNNGV. J lost 1 base, V lost 2 bases, and 4 bases had no gene match. There are 16 residues in the CDR3.